The sequence of this T cell receptor beta chain was determined in a study of regulatory T cells in long-lasting Graves disease. Notes on the study in general: Reduced TCR diversity was observed in persistent Graves' patients versus newly diagnosed patients. Newly diagnosed disease favored TRBV20-1 and TRBJ2-1 over persistent disease.

About this clonotype: The target antigen is unknown.

Time point: newly diagnosed GD, antithyroid drugs for less than 3 months. PBMC RNA served as the TCR library source. The CDR3 loop spans 16 amino acids. With V trimmed by 2 bases and J by 7 bases, 10 bases remained unmatched. Germline assignment: CDR1 MDHEN and CDR2 SYDVKM. With iRepertoire HTBI primers and Arm-PCR of CDR3 regions, TCR beta libraries were built. TCRdb reprocessed the multiplex PCR reads via MiXCR and lists one record per CDR3 protein. The sample has some 450,000 distinct CDR3 sequences; about a sixth are singletons. These records were also assigned to another study, of T cells in Graves' hyperthyroidism and ophthalmopathy. That paper notes: The model forecast ophthalmopathy, anticipating it by a median 6.5 months before onset.

The sequence derives from a woman aged 30 to 39 with Graves disease. Sequences were derived from peripheral blood mononuclear cells (PBMCs), sampled at new diagnosis, from a patient treated with antithyroid drugs. This sequence joins TRBV28 and TRBJ2-1; 8 bases line up with TRBD2. The CDR3 sequence: CASSLIGRARANEQFF. CDR3 DNA: TGTGCCAGCAGTTTAATCGGGAGGGCCAGGGCAAATGAGCAGTTCTTC. The full variable domain, rest sourced from reference TRBV28 and TRBJ2-1, is DVKVTQSSRYLVKRTGEKVFLECVQDMDHENMFWYRQDPGLGLRLIYFSYDVKMKEKGDIPEGYSVSREKKERFSLILESASTNQTSMYLCASSLIGRARANEQFFGPGTRLTVL.